The rows below give T cell receptor beta chains drawn from one sample of a study of vaccination effects on CD4 cells after COVID-19. Method: immunoSEQ multiplex PCR; TCRdb's copy keeps in-frame clones and lacks some. Found here are 45,000 to 65,000 clones, approximately 81% of them singletons; the top ten hold 4.3%. The antigens of these receptors remain unknown. The material was CD4+ T cells from PBMCs cultured without peptide, obtained after COVID-19 vaccination. The receptors come from a human donor who received a COVID-19 vaccine. Each CDR3 is given without its conserved first and last residue. The order of the fields is CDR3 protein, V gene.

ASNLQRDYNEQF,TRBV6-6
ASITSGYNEQF,TRBV6-4
ASSGRGLGGNTIY,TRBV5-6
ASSELGTDTQY,TRBV2
AWSSQRVRTTGQPQH,TRBV30
ASSSLGAGGEKLF,TRBV11-2
ASSIRGTEAF,TRBV19
ASSLDLTGSQYEQY,TRBV5-1
ASSAGGASRGNTIY,TRBV9
ASSDSTAVRLQT,TRBV6-4
ASSHSGDRETQY,TRBV5-1
ASSPRVNTEAF,TRBV18
ASRGVGGYT,TRBV28